Listed below are T cell receptor beta chains from one sample, sequenced in a study of blood T cell repertoires in COVID-19. Sequencing used immunoSEQ multiplex PCR; TCRdb keeps in-frame clones, though not all of them. The table includes some 70,000 clones, roughly 81% detected once. The material sequenced was peripheral blood. The receptors shown here come from a woman in her seventies with acute or convalescent COVID-19. Each CDR3 is given with its conserved first and last residue. The D gene is left open where the match is weak. A row's size may be missing; if present it is once, few, many or a size class.

abundance	v_gene	d_gene	j_gene	CDR3nt	CDR3aa
few	TRBV6-5	.	TRBJ1-1	TGTGCCAGCAGTTACAAACAGTCCATGGACACTGAAGCTTTCTTT	CASSYKQSMDTEAFF
.	TRBV29-1	.	TRBJ1-4	TGCAGCGTCAAGTCAGGGGCGCACGAAAAACTGTTTTTT	CSVKSGAHEKLFF
.	TRBV19	.	TRBJ1-2	TGTGCCAGTAGTATTCGACACGGCGGGAACTATGGCTACACCTTC	CASSIRHGGNYGYTF
.	TRBV28	.	TRBJ1-2	TGTGCCAGCAGTGAATGGACAAAGGGCTATGGCTACACCTTC	CASSEWTKGYGYTF
.	TRBV2	TRBD1	TRBJ2-7	TGTGCCAGCAAGACAGGGAACTACGAGCAGTACTTC	CASKTGNYEQYF
.	TRBV14	.	TRBJ2-7	TGTGCCAGCAGCCCGACTGGCTACGAGCAGTACTTC	CASSPTGYEQYF
.	TRBV5-6	.	TRBJ1-6	TGTGCCAGCAGCTTAGGGGGAGAAGAGGATTCACCCCTCCACTTT	CASSLGGEEDSPLHF
.	TRBV7-6	TRBD2	TRBJ2-7	TGTGCCAGCAGCTCTCCGACTAGCGGGATCTACGAGCAGTACTTC	CASSSPTSGIYEQYF
.	TRBV9	.	TRBJ1-2	TGTGCCAGCAGCTCCCAGGATGGCAGGGTTTATGGCTACACCTTC	CASSSQDGRVYGYTF
.	TRBV9	.	TRBJ2-3	TGTGCCAGCAGCCCCCGGACAGGCACAGATACGCAGTATTTT	CASSPRTGTDTQYF
.	TRBV29-1	TRBD1	TRBJ1-1	TGCAGCGTGGGGACAGGTAACACTGAAGCTTTCTTT	CSVGTGNTEAFF
.	TRBV28	TRBD1	TRBJ1-5	TGTGCCAGCAGTTTACCCGGGACAGGGGCGGGCAATCAGCCCCAGCATTTT	CASSLPGTGAGNQPQHF
.	TRBV7-8	.	TRBJ2-7	TGTGCCAGCAGCTTAGGGAAGACACGCTCCTACGAGCAGTACTTC	CASSLGKTRSYEQYF
.	TRBV5-1	.	TRBJ2-3	TGCGCCAGCAGCTTGGGAATCTCCAGGGGCACAGATACGCAGTATTTT	CASSLGISRGTDTQYF
once	TRBV21-1	.	TRBJ2-1	TGTGCCAGCAGCCACGAGGGTTTAGCGGGAGGGTGGAATGAGCAGTTCTTC	CASSHEGLAGGWNEQFF
once	TRBV5-1	TRBD1	TRBJ1-6	TGCGCCAGCAGCCTGAACCTGGGACAGTATAATTCACCCCTCCACTTT	CASSLNLGQYNSPLHF
.	TRBV7-9	TRBD1	TRBJ2-1	TGTGCCAGCAGCGCGCCGGGACAGGGTGGTTCGAATGAGCAGTTCTTC	CASSAPGQGGSNEQFF
.	TRBV11-2	.	TRBJ2-2	TGTGCCAGCAGCCCCTCCCCCGGGGAGCTGTTTTTT	CASSPSPGELFF
.	TRBV28	TRBD1	TRBJ1-2	TGTGCCAGCAGGACAGGGCTTGGCTACACCTTC	CASRTGLGYTF
.	TRBV11-2	.	TRBJ2-7	TGTGCCAGCAGCCTAGGGGGGGACCCTTACGAGCAGTACTTC	CASSLGGDPYEQYF
.	TRBV11-3	.	TRBJ1-1	TGTGCCAGCAGCCCCACAGTGAACACTGAAGCTTTCTTT	CASSPTVNTEAFF
.	TRBV9	.	TRBJ1-1	TGTGCCAGCAGCGTTGATTTGAGCACTGAAGCTTTCTTT	CASSVDLSTEAFF
few	TRBV4-1	TRBD1	TRBJ1-6	TGCGCCAGCAGCCAAGGTTCAGGGGGGTCGAGGTCACCCCTCCACTTT	CASSQGSGGSRSPLHF
.	TRBV12-1	.	TRBJ1-1	TGTGCCAGCAGCTACCTGGGGGGGGTGTACACTGAAGCTTTCTTT	CASSYLGGVYTEAFF
.	TRBV15	.	TRBJ2-5	TGTGCCACCAGCAGAGATCGGCGCCAGGGCGAGACCCAGTACTTC	CATSRDRRQGETQYF
.	TRBV7-9	.	TRBJ1-5	TGTGCCAGCAGCCGGGGTTTTAGCAATCAGCCCCAGCATTTT	CASSRGFSNQPQHF
.	TRBV19	.	TRBJ1-2	TGTGCCAGTAACGAGGCCAACTATGGCTACACCTTC	CASNEANYGYTF
.	TRBV7-2	TRBD1	TRBJ2-7	TGTGCCAGCAGCCGGACAGGGGCCTACGAGCAGTACTTC	CASSRTGAYEQYF
.	TRBV6-5	TRBD1	TRBJ1-5	TGTGCCAGCAGTCGTGACAGGGGGGGCAATCAGCCCCAGCATTTT	CASSRDRGGNQPQHF
.	TRBV7-8	.	TRBJ2-1	TGTGCCAGCAGCCCCGCAGAGGGTAGCTCCTACAATGAGCAGTTCTTC	CASSPAEGSSYNEQFF
.	TRBV27	.	TRBJ1-2	TGTGCCAGCAGTTCCCCGGGACACCTCGTAAGCACCTTC	CASSSPGHLVSTF
.	TRBV6-1	.	TRBJ1-1	TGTGCCAGCAGTGAAAGTTTGATCATGGGCGTAGCTTTCTTT	CASSESLIMGVAFF
.	TRBV28	.	TRBJ2-1	TGTGCCAGCAGCACTTTAAATGAGCAGTTCTTC	CASSTLNEQFF
few	TRBV30	TRBD1	TRBJ1-5	TGTGCCTGGAGCGGACAGGGATACAATCAGCCCCAGCATTTT	CAWSGQGYNQPQHF
.	TRBV15	TRBD1	TRBJ1-2	TGTGCCACCAGCAGCCCGGACAGGCTCTATGGCTACACCTTC	CATSSPDRLYGYTF
once	TRBV9	TRBD2	TRBJ2-5	TGTGCCAGCAGCGTATCTAGCGGGATAGGAGAGACCCAGTACTTC	CASSVSSGIGETQYF
few	TRBV7-7	TRBD1	TRBJ2-7	TGTGCTAGCAGCCCTCAGGGGGAAGGCTACGAGCAGTACTTC	CASSPQGEGYEQYF
.	TRBV19	.	TRBJ1-5	TGTGCCAGTAGCCCCATAGCATCGCAGCCCCAGCATTTT	CASSPIASQPQHF
.	TRBV15	.	TRBJ1-3	TGTGCCACCAGCAGAGAACGGTTCTCGGGAAACACCATATATTTT	CATSRERFSGNTIYF
.	TRBV9	TRBD2	TRBJ2-3	TGTGCCAGCAGCGTAGCACTAGCGGGAACAGATACGCAGTATTTT	CASSVALAGTDTQYF
once	TRBV28	TRBD1	TRBJ1-6	TGTGCCAGCAGTTTATACCCCGGGACAGATAATTCACCCCTCCACTTT	CASSLYPGTDNSPLHF
.	TRBV2	TRBD1	TRBJ1-5	TGTGCCAGCTGTACCGGGACAGGGAAACAGCCCCAGCATTTT	CASCTGTGKQPQHF
.	TRBV6-5	.	TRBJ1-1	TGTGCCAGCAGCGACCGGGGGGCGGTCACTGAAGCTTTCTTT	CASSDRGAVTEAFF
.	TRBV28	.	TRBJ1-3	TGTGCCAGCAGGAAGAGCTCTGGAAACACCATATATTTT	CASRKSSGNTIYF
.	TRBV7-9	TRBD1	TRBJ2-1	TGTGCCAGCAGCTCCCGGGACAGGGTAGTCTACAATGAGCAGTTCTTC	CASSSRDRVVYNEQFF
.	TRBV6-6	TRBD1	TRBJ2-2	TGTGCCAGCAGTGACAGGGGGCGGGTCACCGGGGAGCTGTTTTTT	CASSDRGRVTGELFF
.	TRBV5-5	TRBD1	TRBJ1-5	TGTGCCAGCAGCTTGGTGTCAGGGGGCCTTTCGAATCAGCCCCAGCATTTT	CASSLVSGGLSNQPQHF
.	TRBV27	TRBD1	TRBJ1-1	TGTGCCAGCAGTTCCCAGGGGGCGATCACTGAAGCTTTCTTT	CASSSQGAITEAFF
.	TRBV13	.	TRBJ2-1	TGTGCCAGCAGACGAGCGGTATCCACCCGCTCCTACAATGAGCAGTTCTTC	CASRRAVSTRSYNEQFF
few	TRBV3-1/TRBV3-2	TRBD1	TRBJ1-2	TGTGCCAGCAGCCTGCAGGGACAGATCTATGGCTACACCTTC	CASSLQGQIYGYTF
.	TRBV3-1/TRBV3-2	TRBD2	TRBJ2-1	TGTGCCAGCAGCCAAGGACTAGCGGGGGACAATGAGCAGTTCTTC	CASSQGLAGDNEQFF
.	TRBV3-1/TRBV3-2	TRBD1	TRBJ1-1	TGTGCCAGCAGCAGGGGACAGACGAACACTGAAGCTTTCTTT	CASSRGQTNTEAFF
few	TRBV6-5	.	TRBJ2-3	TGTGCCAGCAGATTGGCGGGGAGGGATACGCAGTATTTT	CASRLAGRDTQYF
.	TRBV5-1	.	TRBJ1-2	TGCGCCAGCAGCCCGCAGGGGACACCTAACTATGGCTACACCTTC	CASSPQGTPNYGYTF
.	TRBV30	.	TRBJ1-5	TGTGCCTGGAGTCTGGACAGTCGGAGACAGCCCCAGCATTTT	CAWSLDSRRQPQHF
.	TRBV7-6	.	TRBJ1-2	TGTGCCAGCAGCCTCCGGGCCCATCAAGGGGATGGCTACACCTTC	CASSLRAHQGDGYTF
.	TRBV28	.	TRBJ2-1	TGTGCCAGCAGCATGACTAGTTGGAATGAGCAGTTCTTC	CASSMTSWNEQFF
.	TRBV6-1	TRBD2	TRBJ2-7	TGTGCCAGCAGTGAAGCCTCTTGGGTAGCGGGAGCGATATACGAGCAGTACTTC	CASSEASWVAGAIYEQYF
.	TRBV15	.	TRBJ1-5	TGTGCCACCAGCAGAGGCCATGGGGGCGCCGGTCAGCCCCAGCATTTT	CATSRGHGGAGQPQHF